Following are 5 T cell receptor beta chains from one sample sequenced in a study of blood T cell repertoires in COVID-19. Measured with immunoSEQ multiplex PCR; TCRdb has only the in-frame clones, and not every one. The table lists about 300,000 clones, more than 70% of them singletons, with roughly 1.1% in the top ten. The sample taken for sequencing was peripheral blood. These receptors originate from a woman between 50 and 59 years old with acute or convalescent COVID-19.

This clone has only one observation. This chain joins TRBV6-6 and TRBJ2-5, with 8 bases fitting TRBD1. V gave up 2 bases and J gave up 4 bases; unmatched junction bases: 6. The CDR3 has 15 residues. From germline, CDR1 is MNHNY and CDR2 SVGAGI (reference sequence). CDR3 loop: CASSYPGQGAETQYF. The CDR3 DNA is TGTGCCAGCAGTTACCCGGGCCAGGGGGCAGAGACCCAGTACTTC.

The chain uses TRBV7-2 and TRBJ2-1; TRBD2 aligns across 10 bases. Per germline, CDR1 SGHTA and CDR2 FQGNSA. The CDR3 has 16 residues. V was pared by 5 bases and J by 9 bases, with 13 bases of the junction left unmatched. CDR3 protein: CASSLPRIAGGLEQFF. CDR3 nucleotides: TGTGCCAGCAGCCTACCTAGAATAGCGGGGGGTCTTGAGCAGTTCTTC. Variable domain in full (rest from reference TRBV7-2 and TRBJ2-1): GAGVSQSPSNKVTEKGKDVELRCDPISGHTALYWYRQSLGQGLEFLIYFQGNSAPDKSGLPSDRFSAERTGGSVSTLTIQRTQQEDSAVYLCASSLPRIAGGLEQFFGPGTRLTVL.

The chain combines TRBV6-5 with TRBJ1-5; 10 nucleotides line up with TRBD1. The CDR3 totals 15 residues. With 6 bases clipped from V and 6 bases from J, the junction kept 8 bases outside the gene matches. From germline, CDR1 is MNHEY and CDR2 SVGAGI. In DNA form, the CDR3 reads TGTGCCAGCAGCCGGGGACAGGGGACGGGTCAGCCCCAGCATTTT. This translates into CASSRGQGTGQPQHF.

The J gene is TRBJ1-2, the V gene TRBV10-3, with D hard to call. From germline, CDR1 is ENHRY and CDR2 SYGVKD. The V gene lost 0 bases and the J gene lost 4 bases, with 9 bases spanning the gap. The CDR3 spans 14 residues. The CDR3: CAISESASIYGYTF. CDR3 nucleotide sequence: TGTGCCATCAGTGAGTCGGCCAGTATCTATGGCTACACCTTC.

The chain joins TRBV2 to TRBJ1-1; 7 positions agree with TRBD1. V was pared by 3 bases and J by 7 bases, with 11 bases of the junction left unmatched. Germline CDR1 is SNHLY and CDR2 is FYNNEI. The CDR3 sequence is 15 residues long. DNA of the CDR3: TGTGCCAGCAGTGAGACAGACCAGGGGGTCAGTGAAGCTTTCTTT. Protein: CASSETDQGVSEAFF. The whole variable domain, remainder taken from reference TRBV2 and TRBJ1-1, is EPEVTQTPSHQVTQMGQEVILRCVPISNHLYFYWYRQILGQKVEFLVSFYNNEISEKSEIFDDQFSVERPDGSNFTLKIRSTKLEDSAMYFCASSETDQGVSEAFFGQGTRLTVV.